Each of the 26 T cell receptor beta chains below was sequenced from the same sample in a study of T cell clonotyping in hematopoietic cell transplantation. Time point of the sample: recipient sample about 28 days before transplant, after cytoreduction. Here immunoSEQ multiplex PCR was the method, and the copy in TCRdb shows in-frame clones only, minus some. This table holds roughly 44,000 clones, around 85% found once. Material: peripheral blood mononuclear cells, obtained before stem cell transplant. The receptors here all came from a man between 60 and 70 years old with acute myeloid leukemia. Some clones in this sample may be carry-over from other donors' samples.

In this sample, this clone turned up once. The chain has TRBV5-1 and TRBJ2-7; D is possibly TRBD1 (6 bases). Deletions cut 3 bases from V and 3 bases from J, with 13 bases between. Germline CDR1 is SGHRS and CDR2 is YFSETQ. The CDR3 is 14 residues long. The CDR3 protein is CASSSGTLNYEQYF. The CDR3 nucleotides read TGCGCCAGCAGCTCCGGGACACTGAACTACGAGCAGTACTTC.

The sample holds one count of this clone. The chain joins TRBV6-5 to TRBJ1-4; TRBD1 matches 7 bases. There are 13 residues in the CDR3. The V gene's germline CDR1 is MNHEY and CDR2 SVGAGI. The V and J ends lost 3 bases and 10 bases, in that order; junction bases with no gene match: 5. For the CDR3, the DNA is TGTGCCAGCAGTTATACATCAGGGGGAAAACTGTTTTTT. Its protein is CASSYTSGGKLFF.

CDR3: CASSVNSAGGNQPQHF. CDR3 nucleotides: TGTGCCAGCAGCGTTAACAGTGCGGGCGGCAATCAGCCCCAGCATTTT. The rearrangement uses TRBV7-8 and TRBJ1-5; D call uncertain. The germline gives CDR1 SGHVS, CDR2 FQNEAQ. Trimming stripped 5 bases from V and 2 bases from J, with 16 bases between. The length of the CDR3 is 16 residues.

The rearrangement uses TRBV5-1 and TRBJ2-7; D not certain. Trimming pared 0 bases from V and 3 bases from J, leaving 7 bases between. The CDR3 sequence is 13 residues long. CDR1 is SGHRS, CDR2 YFSETQ, per germline. CDR3 region: CASSLVTHYEQYF. CDR3 coding DNA: TGCGCCAGCAGCTTGGTCACCCACTACGAGCAGTACTTC.

The CDR3 sequence is CASSTQDRGTQYF. CDR3 in DNA: TGTGCCAGTAGTACCCAGGACAGGGGGACCCAGTACTTC. This rearrangement joins TRBV19 to TRBJ2-5, with 9 bases that match TRBD1. Germline CDR1 reads LNHDA; CDR2 reads SQIVND (reference sequence). There are 13 residues in the CDR3. Unmatched junction bases numbered 4, after V lost 4 bases and J lost 7 bases.

The chain combines TRBV11-2 with TRBJ2-3; 7 bases are a match to TRBD2. CDR3 length: 15 amino acids. V was pared by 4 bases and J by 3 bases, with 7 bases of the junction left unmatched. Germline CDR1 is SGHAT and CDR2 is FQNNGV. The CDR3 DNA reads as TGTGCCAGCAGCTCAGCGGGGTGGATAACAGATACGCAGTATTTT. This gives the protein CASSSAGWITDTQYF.

The chain combines TRBV6-5 with TRBJ1-6; tentative D call: TRBD1 (5 bases). Germline V gives CDR1 MNHEY, CDR2 SVGAGI. The CDR3 has 15 amino acids. With 5 bases removed from V and 2 bases from J, the gap between germline ends came to 10 bases. CDR3 sequence (DNA): TGTGCCAGCAGTCGTCAGGGTGCCTATAATTCACCCCTCCACTTT. It encodes CASSRQGAYNSPLHF.

The gene calls are TRBV25-1 and TRBJ1-2; D gene uncertain. The germline gives CDR1 MGHDK, CDR2 SYGVNS. The CDR3 consists of 12 residues. Trimming pared 6 bases from V and 5 bases from J, leaving 10 bases between. The chain's CDR3 is CASRQPGYGYTF. The CDR3 DNA is TGTGCCAGCAGGCAGCCTGGATATGGCTACACCTTC.

CDR3 in DNA: TGTGCCAGTAGTACAAAGCGGGGGGGAGTAAACACCGGGGAGCTGTTTTTT. This translates into CASSTKRGGVNTGELFF. The rearrangement links TRBV19 to TRBJ2-2; 10 positions agree with TRBD2. The CDR3 runs to 17 residues. Per the germline V gene, CDR1 is LNHDA and CDR2 is SQIVND (reference sequence). V dropped 4 bases and J dropped 2; count of bases not matched to a gene: 7.

The rearrangement uses TRBV5-4 and TRBJ1-1; D possibly corresponds to TRBD1 (5 bases). Per germline, CDR1 SGHNT and CDR2 YYREEE (reference sequence). The ends were cut back, 2 bases at V and 6 bases at J, with 14 bases in the middle. The CDR3 is made up of 14 amino acids. The CDR3: CASSLGVWGAEAFF. CDR3 nucleotides: TGTGCCAGCAGCTTAGGGGTATGGGGCGCTGAAGCTTTCTTT.

V usage is TRBV7-2 and J usage is TRBJ2-3; D is uncertain. CDR3 length: 15 residues. V lost 5 bases and J 4 bases, leaving 16 bases between the germline ends. The germline V gene has CDR1 SGHTA and CDR2 FQGNSA. The CDR3 protein is CASSSLRRPADTQYF. CDR3 DNA sequence: TGTGCCAGCAGCAGCTTAAGGCGGCCGGCAGATACGCAGTATTTT.

The rearrangement joins TRBV6-5 to TRBJ1-3; weak D call: TRBD1 (6 bases). Looked up from germline, CDR1 is MNHEY and CDR2 is SVGAGI. The V end was cut by 4 bases, the J end by 1 base, with 14 bases between. CDR3 length equals 16 residues. The CDR3 loop is CASSLQGPQSGNTIYF. CDR3 DNA sequence: TGTGCCAGCAGTTTACAGGGACCTCAATCTGGAAACACCATATATTTT.

The chain uses TRBV7-8 and TRBJ1-1; tentative D call: TRBD1 (6 bases). Germline V gives CDR1 SGHVS, CDR2 FQNEAQ. The CDR3 spans 14 residues. The V end was cut by 4 bases, the J end by 1 base, with 10 bases between. CDR3 in amino acids: CASSSQGKNTEAFF. The CDR3 bases are TGTGCCAGCAGCTCACAGGGAAAGAACACTGAAGCTTTCTTT. Full variable domain (remainder filled in from reference TRBV7-8 and TRBJ1-1): GAGVSQSPRYKVAKRGQDVALRCDPISGHVSLFWYQQALGQGPEFLTYFQNEAQLDKSGLPSDRFFAERPEGSVSTLKIQRTQQEDSAVYLCASSSQGKNTEAFFGQGTRLTVV.

The chain couples TRBV25-1 to TRBJ2-3; D perhaps matches TRBD2 (7 bases). The V end lost 6 bases, the J end lost 1 base, and 14 bases lay between the germline ends. The CDR3 extends over 15 amino acids. CDR1 and CDR2 (germline): MGHDK, SYGVNS. This CDR3 reads CASRDKGGRTDTQYF. The CDR3 region has the DNA TGTGCCAGCAGGGACAAGGGGGGGCGCACAGATACGCAGTATTTT.

The chain couples TRBV5-1 to TRBJ1-5; D gene ambiguous. The CDR3 runs 14 residues. Germline V gene lookup returns CDR1 SGHRS and CDR2 YFSETQ. Trimming pared 4 bases from V and 2 bases from J, leaving 10 bases between. The CDR3 DNA is TGCGCCAGCAGCCCGGGTGGCGGCAATCAGCCCCAGCATTTT. Translation gives CASSPGGGNQPQHF.

The chain employs TRBV27 and TRBJ2-5, with D hard to call. Germline CDR1 and CDR2: MNHEY and SMNVEV (reference sequence). V shed 3 bases and J shed 7 bases, with 9 bases lying between them. The CDR3 extends over 12 amino acids. The CDR3 DNA follows: TGTGCCAGCAGTTTTTCGATGGGGACCCAGTACTTC. Its protein product is CASSFSMGTQYF.

This chain connects TRBV27 to TRBJ1-2; D unresolved. The CDR3 has 10 amino acids. Germline V gives CDR1 MNHEY, CDR2 SMNVEV (reference sequence). V was cut by 10 bases and J by 8 bases, with 11 bases left in between. CDR3 loop: CAITDVGYTF. The CDR3 DNA sequence: TGTGCCATTACAGATGTAGGCTACACCTTC.

This clone was recorded once. This sequence joins TRBV7-9 and TRBJ2-1, with a tentative D call TRBD2 (5 bases). Between the trimmed V and J ends, which lost 1 base and 7 bases, there was a span of 11 bases. Germline lookup yields CDR1 SEHNR and CDR2 FQNEAQ (reference sequence). The CDR3 extends over 14 amino acids. The CDR3 spells CASSLGRTGNEQFF. CDR3 nucleotide sequence: TGTGCCAGCAGCTTAGGGAGGACTGGTAATGAGCAGTTCTTC.

The chain joins TRBV7-2 to TRBJ2-7; tentatively, D is TRBD2 (5 bases). Germline V gene data show CDR1 as SGHTA and CDR2 as FQGNSA. Between the trimmed V and J ends, which lost 5 bases and 2 bases, there was a span of 13 bases. The CDR3 sequence is 14 residues long. The CDR3 region has the DNA TGTGCCAGCAGCCGGCCTGAGGGAACCTACGAGCAGTACTTC. It specifies CASSRPEGTYEQYF.

V is TRBV5-1 and J is TRBJ1-1, with a tentative D call TRBD1 (6 bases). Germline V lookup: CDR1 SGHRS, CDR2 YFSETQ. Trimming stripped 0 bases from V and 3 bases from J, with 18 bases between. This CDR3 region has 17 residues. The CDR3 DNA is TGCGCCAGCAGCTTGGCCCCAACAGGGATTGGGGACACTGAAGCTTTCTTT. Its protein product is CASSLAPTGIGDTEAFF.

This clone was picked up one time. The V call is TRBV11-2, the J call TRBJ1-2, with no clear D. V dropped 3 bases and J dropped 1 base, with 15 bases sitting between them. Germline lookup yields CDR1 SGHAT and CDR2 FQNNGV. CDR3 length: 16 amino acids. The CDR3 loop is CASSFSGPVHNYGYTF. The CDR3 DNA reads TGTGCCAGCAGCTTTTCTGGGCCAGTTCATAACTATGGCTACACCTTC.

This clone was counted only a few times. V and J are TRBV28 and TRBJ1-4; a possible D gene is TRBD1 (5 bases). Germline CDR1 is MDHEN and CDR2 is SYDVKM. The CDR3 loop spans 10 amino acids. Trimming pared 8 bases from V and 7 bases from J, leaving 5 bases between. The CDR3 loop reads CASGAEKLFF. The DNA of the CDR3 is TGTGCCAGCGGGGCTGAAAAACTGTTTTTT. The full variable domain, completed using reference TRBV28 and TRBJ1-4, is DVKVTQSSRYLVKRTGEKVFLECVQDMDHENMFWYRQDPGLGLRLIYFSYDVKMKEKGDIPEGYSVSREKKERFSLILESASTNQTSMYLCASGAEKLFFGSGTQLSVL.

This rearrangement joins TRBV5-4 to TRBJ2-1, with TRBD2 matching 9 bases. Germline V CDR1 and CDR2: SGHNT, YYREEE (reference sequence). Losses at the gene ends were 0 bases for V and 7 bases for J; bases not matched to a gene: 8. CDR3 length: 16 amino acids. CDR3 coding DNA: TGTGCCAGCAGCTTGGCTGCGCGGGGGGGCGGGAATGAGCAGTTCTTC. Encoded protein: CASSLAARGGGNEQFF.

V gene TRBV6-5 combines with J gene TRBJ1-2; 12 bases map to TRBD1. J lost 8 bases, V lost 7 bases, and 5 bases had no gene match. The CDR3 is 13 residues long. Looked up from germline, CDR1 is MNHEY and CDR2 is SVGAGI. The CDR3 nucleotides read TGTGCCAGCATCCCGGGACAGGGGGCCGGCTACACCTTC. It is translated as CASIPGQGAGYTF.

Details on this clone: The sample contains more than one DNA sequence encoding this CDR3. This chain joins TRBV28 and TRBJ1-1; maybe TRBD1 (5 bases). This CDR3 has 12 amino acids. V was clipped by 8 bases and J by 1 base, with 8 bases between them. Germline V CDR1 and CDR2: MDHEN, SYDVKM. Here the CDR3 reads CASFGGNTEAFF. In DNA, the CDR3 is TGTGCCAGCTTCGGGGGGAACACTGAAGCTTTCTTT.

The genes are TRBV7-2 and TRBJ2-7; weak D call: TRBD2 (6 bases). Germline V lookup: CDR1 SGHTA, CDR2 FQGNSA. This CDR3 has 14 residues. The ends were cut back, 1 base at V and 2 bases at J, with 9 bases in the middle. CDR3 in amino acids: CASSLDGGAYEQYF. CDR3 bases: TGTGCCAGCAGCTTAGACGGGGGAGCCTACGAGCAGTACTTC.